Here is one TCR beta chain with its context. What it binds is not known. Looked up from germline, CDR1 is SNHLY and CDR2 is FYNNEI. The CDR3 covers 11 residues. The ends lost 7 bases at V and 5 bases at J; junction bases unmatched: 2. The data are from a study of cytomegalovirus exposure and HLA in healthy donors. Study findings and constraints: Per a prior analysis, the majority of TCR beta V segments were productive roughly 90% or roughly 30% of the time. The classifier, whose performance was assessed in both the original and validation cohorts, reportedly diagnosed cytomegalovirus status with high specificity and sensitivity. Immune exposure data for these donors was limited to CMV serostatus.

Donors were ostensibly healthy at sampling, although undocumented immune exposures were probable. Primers: 60 Vbeta forward and 13 Jbeta reverse. The repertoire was sequenced with immunoSEQ multiplex PCR; TCRdb's copy has only in-frame clones and lacks some. In the table there are around 210,000 clones, 60% to 80% of which are singletons. The TCR sequence derives from a woman aged 25 to 45 in good health and CMV-seronegative. The sequenced sample consisted of PBMCs. The chain is built from TRBV2 and TRBJ2-7; 7 bases map to TRBD1. The CDR3: CASNDRDEQYF. The CDR3 DNA reads as TGTGCCAGCAACGACAGGGACGAGCAGTACTTC.